A single sample is the source of the 20 T cell receptor beta chains below, sequenced in a study of control samples from healthy donors and cancer patients (dated by TCRdb to 2018 to 2020). Library preparation was by the immunoSEQ multiplex PCR assay. TCRdb carries this immuneACCESS record with in-frame sequences only. Its versions omit some clonotypes, under half of them owing to an unresolved V gene in the studies checked, with the rest unexplained. In all, the sample holds about 410,000 clones, and 90% of those were seen once. The ten top clones hold 5.5% to 8% of the sample. The sample was PBMCs. These receptors came from a man aged 35 to 55 with head and neck cancer.

The CDR3 sequence: CSVATGSSGNTIYF. The CDR3 DNA is TGCAGCGTGGCGACAGGTAGCTCTGGAAACACCATATATTTT. The rearrangement joins TRBV29-1 to TRBJ1-3; perhaps TRBD1 as D (6 bases). V was pared by 6 bases and J by 0 bases, with 12 bases between. The CDR3 is 14 amino acids. Germline lookup yields CDR1 SQVTM and CDR2 ANQGSEA.

The genes are TRBV5-1 and TRBJ1-5; D unclear. Germline CDR1 is SGHRS and CDR2 is YFSETQ. The CDR3 runs 15 residues. The V end was cut by 0 bases, the J end by 1 base, with 8 bases between. The CDR3 nucleotides read TGCGCCAGCAGCTTGGAACCACAGAGCAATCAGCCCCAGCATTTT. It specifies CASSLEPQSNQPQHF.

The J gene is TRBJ1-1, the V gene TRBV9; tentative D call: TRBD1 (6 bases). Trimming stripped 5 bases from V and 0 bases from J, with 11 bases between. The V gene's germline CDR1 is SGDLS and CDR2 YYNGEE. The CDR3 spans 14 residues. The CDR3 here is CASRPGALNTEAFF. In DNA, the CDR3 is TGTGCCAGCAGGCCAGGGGCCCTGAACACTGAAGCTTTCTTT.

J is TRBJ1-5 and V is TRBV10-1; D is uncertain. CDR1 is WNHNN and CDR2 is SYGVQD in the germline V gene (reference sequence). Trimming took 0 bases from V and 6 from J, leaving 6 bases between them. This CDR3 has 13 residues. CDR3 sequence: CASSESIGQPQHF. CDR3 sequence (DNA): TGCGCCAGCAGTGAGTCGATAGGTCAGCCCCAGCATTTT.

The CDR3 region has the DNA TGCAGCGTTGTGGGGGGCGTTTATTCAGATGAGCAGTTCTTC. Amino acid sequence: CSVVGGVYSDEQFF. The V and J genes are TRBV29-1 and TRBJ2-1, with D possibly called TRBD1 or TRBD2 (6 bases each). Germline CDR1 SQVTM, CDR2 ANQGSEA. Trimming removed 4 bases from V and 8 bases from J, with 18 bases in between. The CDR3 is 14 residues long.

The chain combines TRBV30 with TRBJ2-7, with D perhaps TRBD1 (5 bases). Germline CDR1 GTSNPN, CDR2 SVGIG (reference sequence). Trimming took off 2 bases at V and 4 bases at J, with 21 bases between the two ends. This CDR3 comprises 16 residues. CDR3 nucleotides: TGTGCCTGGAGTCCCCCGCAGGGCCGGCTGGGGTACGAGCAGTACTTC. Protein product: CAWSPPQGRLGYEQYF.

The genes are TRBV29-1 and TRBJ1-1; 7 nucleotides agree with TRBD1. The CDR3 is 13 residues long. J gave up 1 base and V 7 bases, and 6 bases lay outside the gene matches. In germline, CDR1 is SQVTM, CDR2 ANQGSEA. The CDR3 reads CSAPGQRNTEAFF. The CDR3 region has the DNA TGCAGCGCCCCGGGACAGAGGAACACTGAAGCTTTCTTT.

The chain joins TRBV20-1 to TRBJ2-7; unclear D gene. Germline CDR1 DFQATT, CDR2 SNEGSKA (reference sequence). This CDR3 is built from 11 residues. V was trimmed by 6 bases and J by 3 bases, leaving 9 bases between them. In DNA form, the CDR3 reads TGCAGTGCCGAGGACGTCTACGAGCAGTACTTC. It translates to CSAEDVYEQYF.

In this sample, this clone turned up once. The genes are TRBV19 and TRBJ1-3, with D maybe TRBD1 (6 bases). V was trimmed by 5 bases and J by 2 bases, leaving 16 bases between them. The CDR3 sequence is 16 residues long. Germline CDR1 and CDR2: LNHDA and SQIVND (reference sequence). The chain's CDR3 is CASSFLTGIAGNTIYF. For the CDR3, the DNA is TGTGCCAGTAGTTTCCTAACAGGGATCGCTGGAAACACCATATATTTT.

This sequence joins TRBV4-2 and TRBJ2-7; D is possibly TRBD2 (5 bases). The CDR3 is 14 amino acids. Germline V gene sequence: CDR1 LGHNA, CDR2 YNFKEQ. V gave up 1 base and J gave up 4 bases, with 11 bases separating them. In DNA form, the CDR3 reads TGTGCCAGCAGCCAAGCTGGTGACTATTACGAGCAGTACTTC. Protein: CASSQAGDYYEQYF.

The chain couples TRBV7-9 to TRBJ2-3; TRBD1 aligns across 9 bases. This CDR3 spans 17 amino acids. The V and J ends lost 5 bases and 2 bases, in that order; junction bases with no gene match: 11. Germline CDR1 reads SEHNR; CDR2 reads FQNEAQ (reference sequence). CDR3 loop: CASSSGTGPAYTDTQYF. In DNA, the CDR3 is TGTGCCAGCAGCAGTGGGACAGGGCCCGCTTACACAGATACGCAGTATTTT.

The chain recombines TRBV21-1 with TRBJ2-7; the table's D call, TRBD2, has no DNA check behind it. TRBV21-1 is marked as a pseudogene. This CDR3 spans 16 amino acids. In DNA form, the CDR3 reads TGTGCCGACGGCGCTAGCGGGAGTCTAAGCTCCTACGAGCAGTACTTC. This codes for CADGASGSLSSYEQYF.

This clone has only one observation. This chain joins TRBV3-1 (or the pseudogene TRBV3-2) and TRBJ2-5; D is possibly TRBD2 (6 bases). Trimming pared 1 base from V and 7 bases from J, leaving 10 bases between. The CDR3 covers 13 residues. Germline V gene data show CDR1 as LGHDT and CDR2 as YNNKEL (reference sequence). The CDR3 sequence: CASSQGGEWTQYF. As DNA, the CDR3 is TGTGCCAGCAGCCAAGGGGGGGAATGGACCCAGTACTTC.

Turning to this clone: This sample includes further DNA sequences coding for the same CDR3. The chain employs TRBV7-3 and TRBJ2-2; D is possibly TRBD2 (5 bases). V was clipped by 1 base and J by 0 bases, with 9 bases between them. The CDR3 has 16 residues. Germline CDR1 and CDR2: SGHTA and FQGTGA. The CDR3 spells CASSLMAGPNTGELFF. The CDR3 DNA reads TGTGCCAGCAGCTTAATGGCGGGTCCGAACACCGGGGAGCTGTTTTTT.

The chain carries TRBV30 and TRBJ1-2, with D hard to call. V lost 1 base, J lost 8 bases, and 11 bases lay in between. There are 12 residues in the CDR3. CDR1 and CDR2 (germline): GTSNPN, SVGIG (reference sequence). CDR3 sequence: CAWSEESQGYTF. CDR3 in DNA: TGTGCCTGGAGTGAGGAGAGTCAGGGCTACACCTTC.

The CDR3 protein is CASSFRGSGRDNEQFF. CDR3 DNA: TGTGCCAGCAGCTTTAGGGGTAGCGGGAGGGACAATGAGCAGTTCTTC. The gene calls are TRBV11-2 and TRBJ2-1, with TRBD2 identical over 11 bases. Germline values: CDR1 SGHAT, CDR2 FQNNGV. V was pared by 3 bases and J by 5 bases, with 6 bases of the junction left unmatched. This CDR3 region has 16 residues. Looking up the rest from reference TRBV11-2 and TRBJ2-1 gives the full variable domain: EAGVAQSPRYKIIEKRQSVAFWCNPISGHATLYWYQQILGQGPKLLIQFQNNGVVDDSQLPKDRFSAERLKGVDSTLKIQPAKLEDSAVYLCASSFRGSGRDNEQFFGPGTRLTVL.

The chain has TRBV12-1 and TRBJ2-1; the table calls TRBD2, which could not be checked here. TRBV12-1 is a listed pseudogene. The CDR3 spans 17 residues. The CDR3 is CASSLGTGTSGSDEQFF. DNA for the CDR3: TGTGCCAGCAGCCTCGGGACCGGGACTAGCGGGAGTGATGAGCAGTTCTTC.

J is TRBJ1-2 and V is TRBV9, with D maybe TRBD1 (5 bases). Germline CDR1 and CDR2: SGDLS and YYNGEE. There are 14 residues in the CDR3. Deletions cut 6 bases from V and 8 bases from J, with 20 bases between. CDR3: CASTDTLRSRGYTF. The CDR3 DNA is TGTGCCAGCACGGACACTTTGCGCTCTAGGGGCTACACCTTC.

The rearrangement joins TRBV7-9 to TRBJ2-7, with 7 nucleotides matching TRBD1. J gave up 4 bases and V 4 bases, and 13 bases lay outside the gene matches. This CDR3 contains 16 residues. CDR1 and CDR2 from the germline V gene are SEHNR and FQNEAQ (reference sequence). CDR3 coding DNA: TGTGCCAGCAGCTCCTCGTTCGGGGACAGAGTATACGAGCAGTACTTC. This translates into CASSSSFGDRVYEQYF.

This chain joins TRBV6-4 and TRBJ2-1; TRBD1 matches 9 bases. This CDR3 comprises 15 residues. V dropped 4 bases and J dropped 0; count of bases not matched to a gene: 1. Germline lookup yields CDR1 MRHNA and CDR2 SNTAGT. The CDR3 sequence: CASSVGQGSYNEQFF. In DNA, the CDR3 is TGTGCCAGCAGTGTGGGACAGGGCTCCTACAATGAGCAGTTCTTC.